This T cell receptor (beta chain) was sequenced during a study of stem cell transplantation in POMP-related autoinflammatory disease. Study-wide background: The study hypothesized thymoproteasome defects skew the TRB repertoire via impaired CD8+ selection. Pre-transplant patients had naive-skewed CD4+ T cells and few CD8+ T cells.

CDR3 length equals 18 residues. Germline trimming cut 4 bases from V and 3 bases from J; bases unmatched to any gene: 16. Germline V gives CDR1 SGDLS, CDR2 YYNGEE. Data came from immunoSEQ multiplex PCR; TCRdb stores just in-frame clones and leaves some out. Among tens of thousands of clones listed, 82% were seen once. Concerning this clone: Its matching antigen is unknown.

General study points: PRAID patients trended toward lower TRB diversity and higher clonality in all analyzed T-cell subsets.

The sequencing here drew on CD4+ T cells from PBMCs, taken before stem cell transplantation. This receptor was identified in a human donor with POMP-related autoinflammation and immune dysregulation (PRAID). J is TRBJ1-3 and V is TRBV9; 7 bases are a match to TRBD1. Written as DNA, the CDR3 is TGTGCCAGCAGCCCCCACTTAGGGGGCGAGTTCTTTGGAAACACCATATATTTT. Residues: CASSPHLGGEFFGNTIYF.